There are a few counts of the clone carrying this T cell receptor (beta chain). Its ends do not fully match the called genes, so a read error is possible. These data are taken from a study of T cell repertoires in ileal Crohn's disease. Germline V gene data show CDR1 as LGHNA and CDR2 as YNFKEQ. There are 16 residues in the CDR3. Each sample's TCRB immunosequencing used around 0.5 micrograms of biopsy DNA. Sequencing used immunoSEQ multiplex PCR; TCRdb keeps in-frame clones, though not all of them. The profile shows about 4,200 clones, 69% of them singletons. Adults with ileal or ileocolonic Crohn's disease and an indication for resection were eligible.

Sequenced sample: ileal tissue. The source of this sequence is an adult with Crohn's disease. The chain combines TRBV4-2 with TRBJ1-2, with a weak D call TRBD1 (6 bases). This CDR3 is CASSQPTGAAHGGYPF. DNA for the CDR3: TGTGCCAGCAGCCAGCCCACCGGGGCTGCCCATGGGGGCTACCCCTTC.